The present TCR beta chain was sequenced within a study of technical replicates of blood from a few donors. Produced via immunoSEQ multiplex PCR; TCRdb's table is partial and in-frame only. The sample has more than 55,000 clones; around 94% are singletons. From germline, CDR1 is SGDLS and CDR2 YYNGEE. With 0 bases clipped from V and 4 bases from J, the junction kept 7 bases outside the gene matches. CDR3 length: 16 amino acids. The sample comprised T cells isolated from PBMCs. The chain has TRBV9 and TRBJ2-3; 8 positions agree with TRBD2. The source of this sequence is a human donor in good health. CDR3 in DNA: TGTGCCAGCAGCGTAGGAGCGGGAGCAAGTTCAGATACGCAGTATTTT. This translates into CASSVGAGASSDTQYF. Together with reference TRBV9 and TRBJ2-3, the CDR3 gives the full variable domain: DSGVTQTPKHLITATGQRVTLRCSPRSGDLSVYWYQQSLDQGLQFLIQYYNGEERAKGNILERFSAQQFPDLHSELNLSSLELGDSALYFCASSVGAGASSDTQYFGPGTRLTVL.